This TCR beta chain is drawn from a study of T cell clonality in common variable immunodeficiency. Germline V gene lookup returns CDR1 SGHDT and CDR2 YYEEEE. This CDR3 has 15 amino acids. Study results and limitations: In common variable immunodeficiency, TCR beta chains reportedly carried fewer deletions and N-nucleotide insertions. Repertoire-complication correlations in CVID were limited by patient heterogeneity.

Equal genomic DNA amounts from CVID and control samples were sequenced. Data came from immunoSEQ multiplex PCR; TCRdb stores just in-frame clones and leaves some out. The sample contains about 52,000 clones, none occurring once; 2% to 2.5% lies in the top ten. Details on this clone: What it recognizes is unknown. The observed sequence ends 3 residues before the CDR3 terminus, with the missing tail filled in from the germline J gene.

The sequenced sample consisted of peripheral blood mononuclear cells. This sequence was found in a person aged 18-70 years in good health. The chain recombines TRBV5-6 with TRBJ2-3; D not resolved. The DNA read from the CDR3 is TGTGCCAGCAGACCGGCGGTACTTCCCCAGAAGACG. This codes for CASRPAVLPQKT. The entire CDR3 sequence reads CASRPAVLPQKTQYF.